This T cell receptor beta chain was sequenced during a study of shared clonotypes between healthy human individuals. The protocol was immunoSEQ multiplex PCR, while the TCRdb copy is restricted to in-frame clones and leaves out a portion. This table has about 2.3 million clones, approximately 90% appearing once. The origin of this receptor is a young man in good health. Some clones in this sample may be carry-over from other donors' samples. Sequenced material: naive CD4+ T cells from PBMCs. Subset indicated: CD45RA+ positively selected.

The CDR3 DNA follows: TGTGCCAGCAGCGCCCGGAGAAGGACTAGCGGGAGTCAAGATACGCAGTATTTT. Amino acids: CASSARRRTSGSQDTQYF. This chain joins TRBV5-8 and TRBJ2-3, with 13 bases aligning to TRBD2. The V and J ends lost 4 bases and 5 bases, in that order; junction bases with no gene match: 13. The CDR3 has 18 amino acids. In germline, CDR1 is SGHTS, CDR2 YDEGEE.